This TCR beta chain originates from a study of CD8 T cell repertoires and HIV-1 epitope variants. As for this clone: Its matching antigen is unknown.

Sequencing of TCR beta CDR3 used immunoSEQ survey depth. The assay was immunoSEQ multiplex PCR, and TCRdb's table has in-frame clones only and misses some. The sample includes about 4,800 clones, 60% to 80% of them seen just once. Trimming removed 8 bases from V and 5 bases from J; junction bases left unmatched: 11. Germline V gives CDR1 KGHSY, CDR2 FQNENV. The CDR3 is 16 amino acids. J is TRBJ2-1 and V is TRBV16, with 11 bases identical to TRBD2. The receptor comes from a male donor with HIV. Sequencing was done on a sample of cultured CD8+ T cells derived from PBMCs. The CDR3 loop is CASGGGLAGGDNEQFF. The CDR3 DNA follows: TGTGCCAGCGGAGGGGGCCTAGCGGGAGGCGACAATGAGCAGTTCTTC.